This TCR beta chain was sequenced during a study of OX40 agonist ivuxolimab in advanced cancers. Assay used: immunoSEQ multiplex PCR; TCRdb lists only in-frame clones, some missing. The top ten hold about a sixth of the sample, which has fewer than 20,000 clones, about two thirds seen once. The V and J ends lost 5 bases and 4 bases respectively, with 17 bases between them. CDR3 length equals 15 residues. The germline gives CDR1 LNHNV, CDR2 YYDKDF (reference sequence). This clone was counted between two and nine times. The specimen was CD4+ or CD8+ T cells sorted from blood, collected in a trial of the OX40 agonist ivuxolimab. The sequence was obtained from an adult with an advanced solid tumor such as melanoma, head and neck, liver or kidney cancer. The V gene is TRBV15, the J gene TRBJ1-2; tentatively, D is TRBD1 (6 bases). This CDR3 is CATSALAGARYGYTF. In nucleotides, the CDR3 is TGTGCCACCAGCGCCCTAGCGGGGGCGCGCTATGGCTACACCTTC.